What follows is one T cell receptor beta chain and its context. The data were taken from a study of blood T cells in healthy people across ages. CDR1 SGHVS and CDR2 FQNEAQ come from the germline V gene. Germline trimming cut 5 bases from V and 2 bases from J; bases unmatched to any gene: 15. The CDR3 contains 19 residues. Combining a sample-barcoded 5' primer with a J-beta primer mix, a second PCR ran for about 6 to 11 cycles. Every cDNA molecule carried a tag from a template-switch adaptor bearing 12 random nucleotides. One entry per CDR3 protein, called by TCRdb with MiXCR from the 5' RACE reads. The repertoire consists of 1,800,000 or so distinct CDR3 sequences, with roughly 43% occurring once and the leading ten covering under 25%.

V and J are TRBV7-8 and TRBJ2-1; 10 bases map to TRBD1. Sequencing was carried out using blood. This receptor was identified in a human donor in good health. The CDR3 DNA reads TGTGCCAGCAGCCGTCTGACAGGGGGCGAGGGTCTCACCTACAATGAGCAGTTCTTC. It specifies CASSRLTGGEGLTYNEQFF.